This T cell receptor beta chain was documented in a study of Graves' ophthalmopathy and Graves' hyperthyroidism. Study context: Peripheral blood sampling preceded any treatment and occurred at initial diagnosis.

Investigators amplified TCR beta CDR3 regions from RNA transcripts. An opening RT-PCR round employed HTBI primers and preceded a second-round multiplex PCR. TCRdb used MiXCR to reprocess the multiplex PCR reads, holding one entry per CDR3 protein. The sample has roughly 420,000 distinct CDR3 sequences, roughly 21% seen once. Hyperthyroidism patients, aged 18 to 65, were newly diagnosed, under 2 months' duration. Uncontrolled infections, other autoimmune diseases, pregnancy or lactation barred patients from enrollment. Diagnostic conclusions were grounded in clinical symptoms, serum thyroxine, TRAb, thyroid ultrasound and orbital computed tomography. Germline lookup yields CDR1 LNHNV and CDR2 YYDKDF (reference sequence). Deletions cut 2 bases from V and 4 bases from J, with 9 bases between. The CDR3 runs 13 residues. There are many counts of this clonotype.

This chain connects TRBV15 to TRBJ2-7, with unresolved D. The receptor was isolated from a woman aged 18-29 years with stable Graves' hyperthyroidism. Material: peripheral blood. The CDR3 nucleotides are TGTGCCACCAGCAGATTTGGGTTATACGAGCAGTACTTC. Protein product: CATSRFGLYEQYF.